Listed below are T cell receptor beta chains from one sample, sequenced in a study of OX40 agonist ivuxolimab in advanced cancers. Method: immunoSEQ multiplex PCR; TCRdb's copy keeps in-frame clones and lacks some. The sample has some 19,000 clones, roughly 79% seen once. Sequenced here: CD4+ or CD8+ T cells sorted from blood, sampled in a trial of the OX40 agonist ivuxolimab. Source of these receptors: an adult with an advanced solid tumor such as melanoma, head and neck, liver or kidney cancer. Both conserved end residues are part of each CDR3. The order of the fields is CDR3 length, clone size, J gene, D gene, V gene, CDR3 protein, CDR3 DNA. The D gene is left open where the match is weak. Clone size is stated in some rows and not others, as once, few, many or a class when expanded.

13 . TRBJ1-6 . TRBV30 CAWSVEPHSPLHF TGTGCCTGGAGTGTAGAACCTCATTCACCCCTCCACTTT
14 . TRBJ2-2 . TRBV28 CASGSPPRTGELFF TGTGCCAGCGGGAGCCCCCCGAGGACCGGGGAGCTGTTTTTT
12 . TRBJ2-7 . TRBV13 CASTYGRYEQYF TGTGCCAGCACCTACGGACGCTACGAGCAGTACTTC
17 medium-sized TRBJ1-5 . TRBV28 CASSFVSGQERGQPQHF TGTGCCAGCAGTTTTGTTTCGGGGCAGGAGCGTGGTCAGCCCCAGCATTTT
12 . TRBJ2-1 . TRBV11-2 CASSLNPHGQFF TGTGCCAGCAGCTTAAATCCTCACGGGCAGTTCTTC
16 . TRBJ2-1 TRBD2 TRBV14 CASQLGLGSSYNEQFF TGTGCCAGTCAACTTGGACTAGGCAGCTCCTACAATGAGCAGTTCTTC
16 . TRBJ2-1 . TRBV4-1 CASSQEGPPRSYEQFF TGCGCCAGCAGCCAAGAAGGGCCCCCGAGATCCTATGAGCAGTTCTTC
16 once TRBJ1-1 TRBD1 TRBV27 CASRALPDRSSLEAFF TGTGCCAGCAGAGCCCTCCCGGACAGGAGTAGTCTTGAAGCTTTCTTT
15 . TRBJ1-1 TRBD1 TRBV4-1 CASSPRQGMNTEAFF TGCGCCAGCAGCCCGCGACAGGGGATGAACACTGAAGCTTTCTTT
16 . TRBJ2-7 TRBD1 TRBV7-9 CASSSPPGQLSYEQYF TGTGCCAGCAGCTCACCTCCGGGACAGCTCTCCTACGAGCAGTACTTC
16 medium-sized TRBJ2-6 . TRBV29-1 CSVEDQGSSGANVLTF TGCAGCGTTGAAGATCAGGGGAGCTCTGGGGCCAACGTCCTGACTTTC
13 . TRBJ2-3 . TRBV7-3 CASSLMETDTQYF TGTGCCAGCAGCTTAATGGAAACAGATACGCAGTATTTT
10 few TRBJ1-5 . TRBV7-8 CASSDWPQHF TGTGCCAGCAGCGACTGGCCCCAGCATTTT
13 . TRBJ1-2 . TRBV19 CASRGPPDYGYTF TGTGCCAGTCGGGGCCCCCCTGACTATGGCTACACCTTC
15 . TRBJ2-4 TRBD2 TRBV9 CASSVAGWEGNIQYF TGTGCCAGCAGCGTAGCCGGTTGGGAGGGAAACATTCAGTACTTC
14 . TRBJ1-3 . TRBV29-1 CSVEDSTGPDTIYF TGCAGCGTTGAAGATAGTACAGGGCCAGACACCATATATTTT
13 . TRBJ2-1 . TRBV28 CASTIGEYNEQFF TGTGCCAGCACCATTGGGGAGTACAATGAGCAGTTCTTC
15 . TRBJ2-3 . TRBV6-6 CASSYTRGATDTQYF TGTGCCAGCAGTTACACGAGGGGGGCTACAGATACGCAGTATTTT
17 . TRBJ2-1 TRBD2 TRBV10-1 CASSESMESGDYNEQFF TGCGCCAGCAGTGAGTCGATGGAAAGCGGGGACTACAATGAGCAGTTCTTC
18 . TRBJ2-1 . TRBV6-1 CASSGGGGGRTLFNEQFF TGTGCCAGCAGTGGAGGCGGAGGGGGACGGACCTTATTCAATGAGCAGTTCTTC
13 . TRBJ2-7 . TRBV6-8 CASSPMSGYEQYF TGTGCCAGCAGCCCCATGAGTGGTTACGAGCAGTACTTC
15 . TRBJ1-2 . TRBV28 CASSPSRQSYYGYTF TGTGCCAGCAGTCCCTCTAGACAATCATACTATGGCTACACCTTC
14 . TRBJ1-1 . TRBV15 CAIWPGTENTEAFF TGTGCCATCTGGCCCGGGACGGAGAACACTGAAGCTTTCTTT
14 . TRBJ2-3 TRBD2 TRBV29-1 CSASGTSGTDTQYF TGCAGCGCATCCGGGACTAGCGGAACAGATACGCAGTATTTT
14 . TRBJ1-1 . TRBV30 CAWSAAQGSTEAFF TGTGCCTGGAGTGCCGCCCAGGGATCCACTGAAGCTTTCTTT
16 . TRBJ2-3 . TRBV4-1 CASTFKGGGRTDTQYF TGCGCCAGCACTTTCAAGGGGGGGGGCCGCACAGATACGCAGTATTTT
14 . TRBJ2-4 . TRBV27 CASSLSGGKNIQYF TGTGCCAGCAGTTTATCAGGGGGCAAAAACATTCAGTACTTC
15 . TRBJ2-7 TRBD1 TRBV7-8 CASSSAGTGGRSQYF TGTGCCAGCAGCTCCGCCGGGACAGGGGGTAGGAGCCAGTACTTC
16 . TRBJ1-4 . TRBV7-9 CASSPPYRGANEKLFF TGTGCCAGCAGCCCCCCCTACAGAGGAGCTAATGAAAAACTGTTTTTT
14 medium-sized TRBJ2-1 . TRBV11-1 CASSSHRSYNEQFF TGTGCCAGCAGCTCCCACCGCTCCTACAATGAGCAGTTCTTC
13 once TRBJ2-1 . TRBV27 CASSTGPTNEQFF TGTGCCAGCAGCACCGGGCCCACGAATGAGCAGTTCTTC
15 . TRBJ2-7 TRBD2 TRBV4-2 CASSLTSGGIDEQYF TGTGCCAGCAGCTTAACTAGCGGGGGGATAGACGAGCAGTACTTC
18 few TRBJ2-3 TRBD2 TRBV4-1 CASSHPSGRAVVADTQYF TGCGCCAGCAGCCATCCTAGCGGGAGGGCCGTTGTTGCAGATACGCAGTATTTT
15 . TRBJ1-5 . TRBV19 CASSIMGRVNQPQHF TGTGCCAGTAGTATTATGGGCCGAGTCAATCAGCCCCAGCATTTT
13 . TRBJ1-2 . TRBV7-9 CASNDADPYGYTF TGTGCCAGCAATGACGCGGATCCCTATGGCTACACCTTC
18 . TRBJ2-3 TRBD2 TRBV11-3 CASSLGLAGASYTDTQYF TGTGCCAGCAGCCTCGGACTAGCGGGAGCTTCTTACACAGATACGCAGTATTTT
15 . TRBJ2-2 TRBD2 TRBV7-3 CASSPGGTNTGELFF TGTGCCAGCAGCCCGGGGGGAACAAACACCGGGGAGCTGTTTTTT
19 . TRBJ1-3 TRBD1 TRBV7-8 CASSARPGQGAMGGNTIYF TGTGCCAGCAGCGCGAGACCGGGACAGGGGGCAATGGGCGGAAACACCATATATTTT
15 medium-sized TRBJ1-6 . TRBV6-4 CASSDSAGLSSPLHF TGTGCCAGCAGTGACTCGGCAGGGCTCAGTTCACCCCTCCACTTT
14 . TRBJ2-1 TRBD1 TRBV5-1 CASLPGQGYNEQFF TGCGCCAGCCTGCCGGGACAGGGGTACAATGAGCAGTTCTTC
15 . TRBJ2-7 TRBD2 TRBV7-2 CASSLGTSGRYEQYF TGTGCCAGCAGCTTAGGGACTAGCGGGAGGTACGAGCAGTACTTC
16 . TRBJ1-6 . TRBV4-2 CASSQEESSYNSPLHF TGTGCCAGCAGCCAAGAGGAGAGCTCCTATAATTCACCCCTCCACTTT
13 . TRBJ2-7 . TRBV4-2 CASSQAPGYEQYF TGTGCCAGCAGCCAAGCCCCCGGGTACGAGCAGTACTTC
18 . TRBJ2-1 TRBD2 TRBV15 CATSRDSLGTSGEDEQFF TGTGCCACCAGCAGAGATTCCCTTGGTACTAGCGGGGAGGATGAGCAGTTCTTC
13 . TRBJ1-1 . TRBV5-8 CASSTRARTEAFF TGTGCCAGCAGCACCCGGGCTAGGACTGAAGCTTTCTTT
16 . TRBJ2-3 TRBD2 TRBV7-6 CASSLAGRGRTDTQYF TGTGCCAGCAGCTTAGCGGGGCGCGGGAGGACAGATACGCAGTATTTT
17 . TRBJ2-3 TRBD2 TRBV7-9 CASSPLAGVTSTDTQYF TGTGCCAGCAGCCCCCTGGCGGGGGTGACTAGCACAGATACGCAGTATTTT
16 . TRBJ1-1 . TRBV4-1 CASSQGFPGANTEAFF TGCGCCAGCAGCCAAGGATTTCCAGGGGCGAACACTGAAGCTTTCTTT
13 . TRBJ1-1 . TRBV6-6 CASSSGPNTEAFF TGTGCCAGCAGTTCTGGACCGAACACTGAAGCTTTCTTT
12 . TRBJ2-7 . TRBV6-6 CASSSGEGEQYF TGTGCCAGCAGTTCAGGGGAGGGCGAGCAGTACTTC
14 . TRBJ2-2 . TRBV7-2 CASSLVGLTGELFF TGTGCCAGCAGCTTAGTCGGACTAACCGGGGAGCTGTTTTTT
14 . TRBJ2-7 TRBD1 TRBV10-3 CATLGVQGAYEQYF TGTGCCACCCTAGGCGTCCAGGGGGCCTACGAGCAGTACTTC
14 . TRBJ1-4 . TRBV28 CASHSTGSNEKLFF TGTGCCAGCCACTCTACAGGGTCTAATGAAAAACTGTTTTTT
13 once TRBJ1-2 . TRBV6-5 CASSIGTIYGYTF TGTGCCAGCAGCATCGGGACCATCTATGGCTACACCTTC
17 few TRBJ2-5 TRBD1 TRBV28 CASSFLGGQGDQETQYF TGTGCCAGCAGTTTTTTGGGGGGACAGGGGGATCAAGAGACCCAGTACTTC
13 . TRBJ2-7 . TRBV4-1 CASSQDRGFEQYF TGCGCCAGCAGCCAAGATCGGGGTTTCGAGCAGTACTTC